This is a list of T cell receptor beta chains from one sample in a study of OX40 agonist ivuxolimab in advanced cancers. Using immunoSEQ multiplex PCR, the repertoire was profiled, and TCRdb retains in-frame clones only, with some absent. The table lists approximately 74,000 clones, roughly four fifths of them singletons. Specimen: CD4+ or CD8+ T cells sorted from blood, collected in a trial of the OX40 agonist ivuxolimab. Every receptor here comes from an adult with an advanced solid tumor such as melanoma, head and neck, liver or kidney cancer. CDR3s include the opening cysteine and the closing phenylalanine or tryptophan. The D gene is left open where the match is weak. The size field is filled for only some rows; it gives once, few, many or a size class.

size,J,V,D,CDR3,DNA
.,TRBJ2-7,TRBV4-3,.,CASSQAPQGSYEQYF,TGCGCCAGCAGCCAAGCACCGCAGGGATCCTACGAGCAGTACTTC
.,TRBJ1-5,TRBV28,TRBD1,CASSLGQGASNQPQHF,TGTGCCAGCAGTCTGGGACAGGGGGCAAGCAATCAGCCCCAGCATTTT
.,TRBJ2-5,TRBV18,TRBD1,CASSPQTGGRGETQYF,TGTGCCAGCTCACCACAAACAGGGGGCAGGGGAGAGACCCAGTACTTC
.,TRBJ1-5,TRBV7-2,.,CASSLDRAYGPQHF,TGTGCCAGCAGCTTAGACAGGGCTTATGGGCCCCAGCATTTT
.,TRBJ1-6,TRBV6-6,.,CASSAGGRGNSPLHF,TGTGCCAGCAGCGCCGGGGGGAGGGGGAATTCACCCCTCCACTTT
.,TRBJ2-5,TRBV19,TRBD1,CASNRDRGQETQYF,TGTGCCAGCAACCGGGACAGGGGACAAGAGACCCAGTACTTC
.,TRBJ2-1,TRBV21-1,.,CASSKEWDRGESGDLGCEQFF,TGTGCCAGCAGCAAAGAGTGGGACAGGGGAGAATCGGGGGATTTGGGGTGTGAGCAGTTCTTC
.,TRBJ2-7,TRBV4-1,TRBD2,CASSPGLAVYEQYF,TGCGCCAGCAGCCCAGGACTAGCGGTCTACGAGCAGTACTTC
.,TRBJ2-2,TRBV6-5,.,CASSYSGAGRRGELFF,TGTGCCAGCAGTTACTCGGGGGCTGGGCGTCGAGGGGAGCTGTTTTTT
.,TRBJ1-3,TRBV5-6,.,CASSLYLSRSGNTIYF,TGTGCCAGCAGCTTGTACTTGAGCCGCTCTGGAAACACCATATATTTT
.,TRBJ1-3,TRBV6-1,.,CASSEAQGTGGNTIYF,TGTGCCAGCAGTGAAGCTCAAGGGACGGGAGGAAACACCATATATTTT
.,TRBJ2-1,TRBV19,TRBD1,CASSISWTGLYNEQFF,TGTGCCAGTAGTATCAGCTGGACAGGGCTCTACAATGAGCAGTTCTTC
few,TRBJ1-4,TRBV30,TRBD1,CAWSVPGQGNEKLFF,TGTGCCTGGAGTGTACCGGGACAGGGGAATGAAAAACTGTTTTTT
.,TRBJ1-5,TRBV5-8,TRBD1,CASTFSGTAHGRQPQHF,TGTGCCAGCACCTTTAGTGGGACAGCCCATGGGCGGCAGCCCCAGCATTTT
.,TRBJ1-1,TRBV5-4,.,CASSSDRLNTEAFF,TGTGCCAGCAGCTCTGACAGGTTGAACACTGAAGCTTTCTTT
.,TRBJ2-1,TRBV7-8,TRBD1,CASSLIGTGEFF,TGTGCCAGCAGCTTAATCGGGACAGGGGAGTTCTTC
.,TRBJ1-1,TRBV25-1,.,CARRVNTEAFF,TGTGCCCGCAGGGTGAACACTGAAGCTTTCTTT
once,TRBJ2-1,TRBV30,TRBD2,CAWTRGLAGGMEQFF,TGTGCCTGGACCCGCGGACTAGCGGGGGGGATGGAGCAGTTCTTC
.,TRBJ2-5,TRBV7-9,.,CASSSLLQETQYF,TGTGCCAGCAGCTCCTTACTCCAAGAGACCCAGTACTTC
.,TRBJ1-1,TRBV6-5,TRBD1,CASSYEDRVTEAFF,TGTGCCAGCAGTTACGAGGACAGGGTAACTGAAGCTTTCTTT
.,TRBJ2-1,TRBV7-2,.,CASSLYRNEQFF,TGTGCCAGCAGCTTATATCGGAATGAGCAGTTCTTC
.,TRBJ1-6,TRBV5-1,.,CASSRTTQGNSPLHF,TGCGCCAGCAGCAGAACGACTCAGGGAAATTCACCCCTCCACTTT
.,TRBJ1-1,TRBV2,.,CAGGLSDRTEAFF,TGTGCCGGGGGACTTTCGGACCGCACTGAAGCTTTCTTT
.,TRBJ2-2,TRBV19,.,CARKSSPNTGELFF,TGTGCCAGAAAGTCGTCTCCGAACACCGGGGAGCTGTTTTTT
.,TRBJ2-1,TRBV6-5,.,CASSHKGGHYNEQFF,TGTGCCAGCAGTCACAAGGGGGGCCACTACAATGAGCAGTTCTTC
.,TRBJ2-7,TRBV7-8,.,CASSLSLVGYEQYF,TGTGCCAGCAGCTTATCTCTAGTGGGCTACGAGCAGTACTTC
.,TRBJ2-7,TRBV6-1,TRBD2,CASSWTSGPYEQYF,TGTGCCAGCAGTTGGACTAGCGGACCCTACGAGCAGTACTTC
.,TRBJ1-4,TRBV28,.,CASSLGTGMSSEKLFF,TGTGCCAGCAGTTTGGGTACAGGGATGAGTAGTGAAAAACTGTTTTTT
.,TRBJ2-1,TRBV27,.,CASSSSIYNEQFF,TGTGCCAGCAGTTCCTCCATCTACAATGAGCAGTTCTTC
.,TRBJ1-2,TRBV7-2,.,CASSYEARDYGYTF,TGTGCCAGCAGCTATGAGGCGCGAGACTATGGCTACACCTTC
once,TRBJ2-7,TRBV28,TRBD1,CATSAGTGDSYEQYF,TGTGCCACTTCAGCCGGGACAGGGGACTCCTACGAGCAGTACTTC
.,TRBJ2-2,TRBV18,TRBD2,CASSPPGLAGSGTGELFF,TGTGCCAGCTCACCGCCGGGACTAGCGGGGTCGGGCACCGGGGAGCTGTTTTTT
.,TRBJ1-4,TRBV30,TRBD1,CAWSLNRGRSNEKLFF,TGTGCCTGGAGTCTTAACAGGGGGCGGAGTAATGAAAAACTGTTTTTT
few,TRBJ1-1,TRBV5-4,TRBD1,CASSQRTGRGFMNTEAFF,TGCGCCAGCAGCCAAAGGACAGGGCGCGGATTTATGAACACTGAAGCTTTCTTT
once,TRBJ1-2,TRBV6-6,.,CASSETRVNYGYTF,TGTGCCAGCAGCGAAACCAGGGTAAACTATGGCTACACCTTC
.,TRBJ2-5,TRBV5-1,.,CASSLAVGLSETQYF,TGCGCCAGCAGCTTGGCAGTAGGTTTATCTGAGACCCAGTACTTC
.,TRBJ1-1,TRBV18,TRBD1,CASSLDRGEAFF,TGTGCCAGCTCACTGGACAGGGGCGAAGCTTTCTTT
.,TRBJ2-7,TRBV28,.,CASSDDREADEQYF,TGTGCCAGCAGTGACGACAGGGAGGCGGACGAGCAGTACTTC
.,TRBJ2-2,TRBV7-9,TRBD1,CASSLATGGPNTGELFF,TGTGCCAGCAGCTTAGCGACAGGGGGCCCGAACACCGGGGAGCTGTTTTTT
few,TRBJ2-6,TRBV6-4,.,CASSDPYQNVLIF,TGTGCCAGCAGTGACCCGTATCAGAACGTCCTGATTTTC
.,TRBJ2-5,TRBV28,.,CASSLRGQTNQETQYF,TGTGCCAGCAGCCTACGAGGACAGACTAACCAAGAGACCCAGTACTTC
.,TRBJ2-5,TRBV10-2,.,CASSEFFVPWYF,TGCGCCAGCAGTGAGTTCTTCGTCCCTTGGTACTTC
.,TRBJ1-4,TRBV7-9,.,CASSLAGVTDEKLFF,TGTGCCAGCAGCTTAGCAGGGGTTACGGATGAAAAACTGTTTTTT
few,TRBJ2-5,TRBV4-3,.,CASSQDGGATGAETQYF,TGCGCCAGCAGCCAAGATGGGGGGGCGACAGGGGCTGAGACCCAGTACTTC
.,TRBJ1-1,TRBV14,.,CASSQEWGTPAEAFF,TGTGCCAGCAGCCAAGAATGGGGGACTCCAGCTGAAGCTTTCTTT
.,TRBJ1-4,TRBV4-1,.,CASSQHPGRGAREKLFF,TGCGCCAGCAGCCAACACCCCGGGCGGGGGGCGCGTGAAAAACTGTTTTTT
.,TRBJ2-7,TRBV21-1,.,CASSFGGPYEQYF,TGTGCCAGCAGTTTCGGGGGCCCCTACGAGCAGTACTTC
.,TRBJ2-7,TRBV7-2,TRBD1,CASGTDLYEQYF,TGTGCCAGTGGGACAGATCTATACGAGCAGTACTTC
.,TRBJ1-2,TRBV6-6,TRBD1,CASSSGQGGYGYTF,TGTGCCAGCAGTTCAGGACAGGGGGGCTATGGCTACACCTTC
.,TRBJ2-5,TRBV5-8,TRBD1,CASSWDRGGKTQYF,TGTGCCAGCAGTTGGGACAGGGGTGGGAAGACCCAGTACTTC
.,TRBJ1-4,TRBV6-1,.,CASSERATNEKLFF,TGTGCCAGCAGTGAGAGGGCAACTAATGAAAAACTGTTTTTT
.,TRBJ2-2,TRBV7-6,.,CASSFSGYTGELFF,TGTGCCAGCAGCTTTTCCGGATACACCGGGGAGCTGTTTTTT
.,TRBJ1-6,TRBV27,.,CASSPRPTWIGDSPLHF,TGTGCCAGCAGTCCGAGACCTACTTGGATTGGGGACTCACCCCTCCACTTT